One and the same sample provided the 15 T cell receptor beta chains below, sequenced in a study of OX40 agonist ivuxolimab in advanced cancers. The assay was immunoSEQ multiplex PCR, and TCRdb's table has in-frame clones only and misses some. The repertoire holds some 150,000 clones, with 90% as singletons. The sequences come from CD4+ or CD8+ T cells sorted from blood, collected in a trial of the OX40 agonist ivuxolimab. These receptors all stem from an adult with an advanced solid tumor such as melanoma, head and neck, liver or kidney cancer.

This chain links TRBV7-2 with TRBJ2-1, with D perhaps TRBD2 (6 bases). The CDR3 is 11 residues long. The V gene's germline CDR1 is SGHTA and CDR2 FQGNSA. V was pared by 7 bases and J by 15 bases, with 16 bases between. In DNA, the CDR3 is TGTGCCAGCAACGGGTGGGAGGCCCGGTTCTTC. This gives the protein CASNGWEARFF. The variable domain in full, completed from reference TRBV7-2 and TRBJ2-1, reads GAGVSQSPSNKVTEKGKDVELRCDPISGHTALYWYRQSLGQGLEFLIYFQGNSAPDKSGLPSDRFSAERTGGSVSTLTIQRTQQEDSAVYLCASNGWEARFFGPGTRLTVL.

The chain employs TRBV10-3 and TRBJ2-7; TRBD1 aligns across 8 bases. Germline V gives CDR1 ENHRY, CDR2 SYGVKD. The length of the CDR3 is 12 residues. The V and J ends lost 10 bases and 2 bases, in that order; junction bases with no gene match: 4. The CDR3 loop is CATWDRTYEQYF. The CDR3 nucleotides read TGTGCCACCTGGGACAGGACCTACGAGCAGTACTTC.

The genes are TRBV5-1 and TRBJ2-5, with no clear D. The CDR3 loop spans 14 amino acids. In germline, CDR1 is SGHRS, CDR2 YFSETQ. V dropped 0 bases and J dropped 3 bases, with 9 bases sitting between them. Here the CDR3 DNA reads TGCGCCAGCAGCTTGGGTGGGCAGAAAGAGACCCAGTACTTC. The encoded protein is CASSLGGQKETQYF.

The rearrangement uses TRBV19 and TRBJ2-1; TRBD2 matches at 7 bases. From germline, CDR1 is LNHDA and CDR2 SQIVND (reference sequence). This CDR3 spans 15 amino acids. V shed 3 bases, J shed 4 bases, and the junction held 6 bases outside the gene matches. CDR3 protein: CASSILGEGYNEQFF. In DNA form, the CDR3 reads TGTGCCAGTAGTATCTTGGGGGAGGGGTACAATGAGCAGTTCTTC.

The table lists this clone with a count of one. The gene calls are TRBV5-4 and TRBJ2-6; tentative D call: TRBD2 (5 bases). This CDR3 comprises 15 residues. V lost 7 bases and J 1 base, leaving 12 bases between the germline ends. Germline CDR1 is SGHNT and CDR2 is YYREEE (reference sequence). The CDR3 spells CASGLERSGANVLTF. CDR3 bases: TGTGCCAGCGGGTTGGAGCGGTCTGGGGCCAACGTCCTGACTTTC.

The chain joins TRBV6-5 to TRBJ2-2, with a weak D call TRBD1 (6 bases). The germline V gene has CDR1 MNHEY and CDR2 SVGAGI. V dropped 6 bases and J dropped 0 bases, with 14 bases sitting between them. The CDR3 length is 16 residues. The CDR3 DNA reads TGTGCCAGCAGGTACCCCGGGACATCGAACACCGGGGAGCTGTTTTTT. Residues: CASRYPGTSNTGELFF.

This chain uses TRBV19 with TRBJ1-2; no clear D. The CDR3 has 18 residues. Trimming took off 1 base at V and 3 bases at J, with 21 bases between the two ends. Germline values: CDR1 LNHDA, CDR2 SQIVND (reference sequence). In DNA form, the CDR3 reads TGTGCCAGTAGTATAGCCCCTCCCGGACGGAGGGCGGACTATGGCTACACCTTC. This sequence encodes CASSIAPPGRRADYGYTF.

The gene calls are TRBV6-6 and TRBJ2-7; D is ambiguous. CDR1 and CDR2 (germline): MNHNY, SVGAGI (reference sequence). V shed 7 bases and J shed 5 bases, with 9 bases lying between them. The CDR3 length is 11 residues. The CDR3 nucleotides are TGTGCCAGCAATACCAGGCACGAGCAGTACTTC. The encoded protein is CASNTRHEQYF.

This chain joins TRBV7-3 and TRBJ2-3; possibly TRBD1 or TRBD2 for D (6 bases each). From germline, CDR1 is SGHTA and CDR2 FQGTGA. This CDR3 spans 15 amino acids. The V end lost 6 bases, the J end lost 5 bases, and 18 bases lay between the germline ends. CDR3 in amino acids: CASSNGRGGLDTQYF. The CDR3 DNA reads TGTGCCAGCAGTAACGGGAGAGGGGGTTTAGATACGCAGTATTTT. The whole variable domain, remainder taken from reference TRBV7-3 and TRBJ2-3, is GAGVSQTPSNKVTEKGKYVELRCDPISGHTALYWYRQSLGQGPEFLIYFQGTGAADDSGLPNDRFFAVRPEGSVSTLKIQRTERGDSAVYLCASSNGRGGLDTQYFGPGTRLTVL.

This chain joins TRBV20-1 and TRBJ2-5; D gene ambiguous. The CDR3 loop spans 11 amino acids. Germline assignment: CDR1 DFQATT and CDR2 SNEGSKA (reference sequence). The V and J ends lost 5 bases and 3 bases respectively, with 7 bases between them. CDR3 region: CSAWTEETQYF. CDR3 bases: TGCAGTGCTTGGACGGAAGAGACCCAGTACTTC.

This clone was detected once. This chain connects TRBV5-1 to TRBJ2-3; 10 nucleotides match TRBD2. The length of the CDR3 is 16 residues. CDR1 is SGHRS and CDR2 is YFSETQ in the germline V gene. Trimming cost V 0 bases and J 3 bases; bases outside gene matches: 4. The chain's CDR3 is CASSLASSGRTDTQYF. The CDR3 coding sequence is TGCGCCAGCAGCTTGGCGAGTAGCGGGAGGACAGATACGCAGTATTTT.

V usage is TRBV15 and J usage is TRBJ1-1, with D uncertain. The CDR3 length is 14 residues. V shed 5 bases and J shed 8 bases, with 18 bases lying between them. The germline V gene has CDR1 LNHNV and CDR2 YYDKDF (reference sequence). The CDR3 spells CATSPVTTHYEAFF. The CDR3 DNA reads as TGTGCCACCAGCCCCGTTACGACTCACTACGAAGCTTTCTTT.

This clone was picked up one time. This rearrangement joins TRBV27 to TRBJ2-7; TRBD1 aligns across 8 bases. V gave up 5 bases and J gave up 2 bases; unmatched junction bases: 5. The CDR3 runs 14 residues. CDR1 is MNHEY, CDR2 SMNVEV, per germline (reference sequence). CDR3 sequence (DNA): TGTGCCAGCAGTCCCGGACAGGGAACCTACGAGCAGTACTTC. The encoded protein is CASSPGQGTYEQYF.

This chain connects TRBV4-1 to TRBJ2-3; 11 bases line up with TRBD2. J lost 6 bases, V lost 0 bases, and 11 bases had no gene match. The germline V gene has CDR1 MGHRA and CDR2 YSYEKL. CDR3 size: 18 residues. Written as DNA, the CDR3 is TGCGCCAGCAGCCAAGATCCGATCTCTAGCGGGAGGTTGGATACGCAGTATTTT. Protein product: CASSQDPISSGRLDTQYF.

The chain has TRBV5-1 and TRBJ2-1, with 10 positions matching TRBD1. The germline CDR1 and CDR2 sequences are SGHRS and YFSETQ. J gave up 6 bases and V 4 bases, and 10 bases lay outside the gene matches. The CDR3 totals 16 residues. The CDR3 region is CASSVPGQGIVNEQFF. Written as DNA, the CDR3 is TGCGCCAGCAGCGTGCCGGGACAGGGGATTGTCAATGAGCAGTTCTTC.